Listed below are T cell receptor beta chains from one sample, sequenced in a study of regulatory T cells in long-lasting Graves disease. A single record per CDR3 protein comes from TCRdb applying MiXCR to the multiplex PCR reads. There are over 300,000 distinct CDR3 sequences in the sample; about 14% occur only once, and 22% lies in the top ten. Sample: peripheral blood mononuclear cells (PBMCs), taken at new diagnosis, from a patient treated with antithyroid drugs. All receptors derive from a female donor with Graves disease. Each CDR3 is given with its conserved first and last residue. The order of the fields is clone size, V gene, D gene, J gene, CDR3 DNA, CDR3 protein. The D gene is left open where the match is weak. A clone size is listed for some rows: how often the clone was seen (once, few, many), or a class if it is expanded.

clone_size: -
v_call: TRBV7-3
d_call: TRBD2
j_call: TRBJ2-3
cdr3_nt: TGTGCCAGCAGCTTAATGGCGGGAGCCTCAGATACGCAGTATTTT
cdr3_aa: CASSLMAGASDTQYF

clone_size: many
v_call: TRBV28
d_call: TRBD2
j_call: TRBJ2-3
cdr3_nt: TGTGCCAGCAGCGGTGGACTAGCGGGACGAAGAGATACGCAGTATTTT
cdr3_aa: CASSGGLAGRRDTQYF

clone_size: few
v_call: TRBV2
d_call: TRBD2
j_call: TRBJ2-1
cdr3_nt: TGTGCCAGCAGTCTTGATACTAGCGGGAGGGCCAATGAGCAGTTCTTC
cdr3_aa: CASSLDTSGRANEQFF

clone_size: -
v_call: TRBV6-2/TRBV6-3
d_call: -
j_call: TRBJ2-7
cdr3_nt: TGTGCCAGCAGTTTGGGGGAGCATTACGAGCAGTACTTC
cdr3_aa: CASSLGEHYEQYF

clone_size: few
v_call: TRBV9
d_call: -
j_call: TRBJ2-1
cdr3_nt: TGTGCCAGCAGCGCACCAGACAATGAGCAGTTCTTC
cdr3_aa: CASSAPDNEQFF

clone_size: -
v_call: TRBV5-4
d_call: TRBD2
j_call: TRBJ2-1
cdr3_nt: TGTGCCAGCAGCTTGGCGCTGCTAGCGGGGGGCGCTTACAATGAGCAGTTCTTC
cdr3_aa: CASSLALLAGGAYNEQFF

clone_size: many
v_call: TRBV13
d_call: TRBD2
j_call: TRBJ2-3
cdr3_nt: TGTGCCAGCAGCTTTAGCGGGGGGGCTACAGATACGCAGTATTTT
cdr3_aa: CASSFSGGATDTQYF

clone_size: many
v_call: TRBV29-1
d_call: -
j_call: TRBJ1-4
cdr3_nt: TGCAGCGTTGTGGGTATTAATGAAAAACTGTTTTTT
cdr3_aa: CSVVGINEKLFF

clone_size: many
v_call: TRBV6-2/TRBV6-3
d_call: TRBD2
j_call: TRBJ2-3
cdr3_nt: TGTGCCAGCAGATTTAGCGGGCAAGCTCAAGATACGCAGTATTTT
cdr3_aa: CASRFSGQAQDTQYF

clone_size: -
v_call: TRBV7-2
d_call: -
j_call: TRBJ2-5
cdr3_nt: TGTGCCAGCAGCTCTGGACGGTTAAGAGGGACCCAGTACTTC
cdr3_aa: CASSSGRLRGTQYF